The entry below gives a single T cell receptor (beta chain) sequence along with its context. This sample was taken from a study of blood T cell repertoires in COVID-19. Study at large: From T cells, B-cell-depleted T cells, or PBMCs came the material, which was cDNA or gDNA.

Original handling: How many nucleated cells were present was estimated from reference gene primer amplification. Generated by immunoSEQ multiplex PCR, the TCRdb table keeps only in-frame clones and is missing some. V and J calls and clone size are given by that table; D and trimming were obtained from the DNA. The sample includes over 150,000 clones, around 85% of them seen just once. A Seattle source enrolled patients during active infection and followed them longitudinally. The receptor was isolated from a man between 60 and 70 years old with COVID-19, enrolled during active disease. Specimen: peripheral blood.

The CDR3 region has the DNA TGTGCCAGCAGCTTCGGGCAGGGAGGTAAAAACATTCAGTACTTC. It specifies CASSFGQGGKNIQYF. The V gene is TRBV7-3, the J gene TRBJ2-4, with D maybe TRBD2 (6 bases). Germline CDR1 SGHTA, CDR2 FQGTGA. With 3 bases removed from V and 4 bases from J, the gap between germline ends came to 13 bases. CDR3 length: 15 residues.